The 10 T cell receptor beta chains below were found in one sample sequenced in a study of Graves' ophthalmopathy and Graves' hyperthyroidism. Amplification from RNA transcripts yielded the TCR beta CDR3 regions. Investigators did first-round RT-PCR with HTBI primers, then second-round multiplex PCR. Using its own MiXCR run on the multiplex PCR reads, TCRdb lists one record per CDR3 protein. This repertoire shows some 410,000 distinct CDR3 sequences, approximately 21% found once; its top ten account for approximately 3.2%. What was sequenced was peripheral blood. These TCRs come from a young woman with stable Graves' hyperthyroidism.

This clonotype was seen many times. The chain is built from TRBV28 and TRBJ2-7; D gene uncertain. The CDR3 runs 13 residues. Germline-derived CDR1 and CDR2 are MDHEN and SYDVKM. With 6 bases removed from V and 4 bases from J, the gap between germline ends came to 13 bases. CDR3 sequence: CASSSRFGYEQYF. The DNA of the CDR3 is TGTGCCAGCAGCTCGCGGTTTGGTTACGAGCAGTACTTC.

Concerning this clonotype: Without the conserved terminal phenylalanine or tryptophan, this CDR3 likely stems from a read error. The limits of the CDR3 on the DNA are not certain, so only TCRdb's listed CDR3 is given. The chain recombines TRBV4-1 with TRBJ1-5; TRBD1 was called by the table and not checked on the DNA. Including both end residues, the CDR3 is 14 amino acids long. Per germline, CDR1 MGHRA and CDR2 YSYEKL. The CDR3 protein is CASSFDRDHQPQQV.

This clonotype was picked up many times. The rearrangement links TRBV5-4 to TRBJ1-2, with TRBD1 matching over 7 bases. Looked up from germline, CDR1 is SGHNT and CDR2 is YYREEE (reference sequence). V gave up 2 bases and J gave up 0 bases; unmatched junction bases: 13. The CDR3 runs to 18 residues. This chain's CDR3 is CASSFVPGQRAANYGYTF. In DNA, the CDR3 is TGTGCCAGCAGCTTCGTACCGGGACAGAGGGCAGCTAACTATGGCTACACCTTC.

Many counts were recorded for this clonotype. CDR3 protein: CASSPRSGSYEQYF. The DNA of the CDR3 is TGTGCCAGCAGCCCCCGTAGCGGCTCCTACGAGCAGTACTTC. The chain is built from TRBV9 and TRBJ2-7; possible D gene TRBD2, 6 bases. CDR3 length: 14 amino acids. Trimming took 4 bases from V and 0 from J, leaving 11 bases between them. The germline CDR1 and CDR2 sequences are SGDLS and YYNGEE. The whole variable domain, remainder taken from reference TRBV9 and TRBJ2-7, is DSGVTQTPKHLITATGQRVTLRCSPRSGDLSVYWYQQSLDQGLQFLIQYYNGEERAKGNILERFSAQQFPDLHSELNLSSLELGDSALYFCASSPRSGSYEQYFGPGTRLTVT.

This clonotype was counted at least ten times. The CDR3 region is CASKGGGGSYEQYF. CDR3 DNA sequence: TGTGCCAGCAAGGGCGGGGGGGGAAGCTACGAGCAGTACTTC. The chain couples TRBV6-1 to TRBJ2-7; 9 nucleotides agree with TRBD2. CDR3 length: 14 amino acids. The V gene's germline CDR1 is MNHNS and CDR2 SASEGT. V shed 7 bases and J 3 bases; nucleotides not matched to a gene: 7.

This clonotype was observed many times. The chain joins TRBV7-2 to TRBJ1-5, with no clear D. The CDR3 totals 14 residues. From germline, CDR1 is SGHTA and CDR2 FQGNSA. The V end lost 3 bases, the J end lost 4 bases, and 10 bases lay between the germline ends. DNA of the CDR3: TGTGCCAGCAGCTTCGGACGGCTTAATCAGCCCCAGCATTTT. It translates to CASSFGRLNQPQHF.

CDR3 loop: CASGFLNPYLAGESGEQYF. Written as DNA, the CDR3 is TGTGCTAGTGGTTTTCTCAATCCATATCTAGCGGGGGAATCGGGCGAGCAGTACTTC. This rearrangement joins TRBV12-5 to TRBJ2-7; 10 positions match TRBD2. The CDR3 covers 19 residues. CDR1 and CDR2 (germline): LGHNT, FRNRAP. The J segment lost 6 bases and the V segment lost 3 bases, leaving 20 bases of the junction unmatched. Combining the CDR3 with reference TRBV12-5 and TRBJ2-7 gives the whole variable domain DARVTQTPRHKVTEMGQEVTMRCQPILGHNTVFWYRQTMMQGLELLAYFRNRAPLDDSGMPKDRFSAEMPDATLATLKIQPSEPRDSAVYFCASGFLNPYLAGESGEQYFGPGTRLTVT.

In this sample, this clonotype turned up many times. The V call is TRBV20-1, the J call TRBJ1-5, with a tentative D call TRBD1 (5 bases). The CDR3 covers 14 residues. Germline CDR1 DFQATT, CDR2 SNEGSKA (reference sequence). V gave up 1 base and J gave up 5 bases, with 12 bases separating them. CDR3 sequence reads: CSARVGAADQPQHF. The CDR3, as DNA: TGCAGTGCTAGAGTTGGGGCAGCAGATCAGCCCCAGCATTTT.

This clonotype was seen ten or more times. CDR3 in amino acids: CASSPDRNIQYF. DNA for the CDR3: TGTGCCAGCAGTCCCGATCGAAACATTCAGTACTTC. The chain employs TRBV12-3 or TRBV12-4 and TRBJ2-4; D not certain. The CDR3 sequence is 12 residues long. Between the trimmed V and J ends, which lost 5 bases and 6 bases, there was a span of 8 bases.

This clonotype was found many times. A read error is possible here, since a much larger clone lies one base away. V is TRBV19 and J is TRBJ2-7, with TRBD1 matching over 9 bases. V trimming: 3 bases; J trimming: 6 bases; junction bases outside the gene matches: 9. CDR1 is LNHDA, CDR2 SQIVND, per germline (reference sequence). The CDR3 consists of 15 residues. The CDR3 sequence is CASSISDRGVCEQYF. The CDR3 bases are TGTGCCAGTAGTATTAGCGACAGGGGGGTCTGCGAGCAGTACTTC.